Below are 18 T cell receptor beta chains sequenced from a single sample in a study of Ad26.COV2.S vaccination and SARS-CoV-2 variants. Sequencing used immunoSEQ multiplex PCR; TCRdb keeps in-frame clones, though not all of them. The sample shows about 680,000 clones, roughly 90% of them seen only once. Regarding treatment: about 20 received Ad26.COV2.S at low or high dose, single or two shots; roughly five received placebo; per-sample allocation not given. The samples were gathered on day 63 after the first injection of vaccine or placebo. The material sequenced was peripheral blood, taken in a trial of Ad26.COV2.S vaccine versus placebo. The receptors originated from a person between 18 and 65 years old who received the Ad26.COV2.S COVID-19 vaccine or a placebo.

The CDR3 reads CASSSRQGHEQFF. CDR3 in DNA: TGTGCCAGCAGTTCGCGACAGGGGCATGAGCAGTTCTTC. The chain uses TRBV6-2 or TRBV6-3 and TRBJ2-1, with 8 bases that match TRBD1. This CDR3 region has 13 residues. The junction had 4 bases not matched to a gene; V was cut back by 4 bases and J by 8 bases. Germline assignment: CDR1 MNHEY and CDR2 SVGEGT.

In this sample, this clone turned up many times. The chain links TRBV6-1 to TRBJ1-2, with 7 bases matching TRBD1. The CDR3 totals 15 residues. Per germline, CDR1 MNHNS and CDR2 SASEGT. J gave up 7 bases and V 1 base, and 9 bases lay outside the gene matches. CDR3 in DNA: TGTGCCAGCAGTGAAGACCTACAGGGGTCCGGTGGCTACACCTTC. This gives the protein CASSEDLQGSGGYTF.

J is TRBJ2-1 and V is TRBV7-9; D not certain. With 5 bases removed from V and 1 base from J, the gap between germline ends came to 12 bases. Germline CDR1 reads SEHNR; CDR2 reads FQNEAQ (reference sequence). The CDR3 runs 15 residues. The CDR3 spells CASSQRGASYNEQFF. DNA of the CDR3: TGTGCCAGCAGCCAACGCGGAGCGTCCTACAATGAGCAGTTCTTC.

This clone was found a few times. The chain is built from TRBV7-9 and TRBJ1-1; TRBD1 matches 7 bases. The CDR3 extends over 13 amino acids. V dropped 5 bases and J dropped 6; count of bases not matched to a gene: 6. In germline, CDR1 is SEHNR, CDR2 FQNEAQ (reference sequence). Here the CDR3 DNA reads TGTGCCAGCAGCCTACAGCAGGGGGCTGAAGCTTTCTTT. This gives the protein CASSLQQGAEAFF. Together with reference TRBV7-9 and TRBJ1-1, the CDR3 gives the full variable domain: DTGVSQNPRHKITKRGQNVTFRCDPISEHNRLYWYRQTLGQGPEFLTYFQNEAQLEKSRLLSDRFSAERPKGSFSTLEIQRTEQGDSAMYLCASSLQQGAEAFFGQGTRLTVV.

V and J are TRBV19 and TRBJ2-1; D is perhaps TRBD1 (6 bases). Germline CDR1 is LNHDA and CDR2 is SQIVND (reference sequence). Trimming shortened V by 9 bases and J by 0 bases, and 15 bases separated the two germline ends. This CDR3 region has 15 residues. CDR3 bases: TGTGCCAGCCACCAAGCGGACAGCTCCTACAATGAGCAGTTCTTC. It specifies CASHQADSSYNEQFF.

The rearrangement joins TRBV19 to TRBJ2-6, with D perhaps TRBD1 (7 bases). Germline values: CDR1 LNHDA, CDR2 SQIVND (reference sequence). V was trimmed by 5 bases and J by 3 bases, leaving 11 bases between them. This CDR3 has 15 amino acids. CDR3 region: CASSAGGGGANVLTF. The CDR3 bases are TGTGCCAGTAGTGCAGGGGGAGGTGGGGCCAACGTCCTGACTTTC.

The chain combines TRBV27 with TRBJ1-1; no clear D gene. The germline CDR1 and CDR2 sequences are MNHEY and SMNVEV (reference sequence). This CDR3 has 14 amino acids. V lost 3 bases and J 1 base, leaving 9 bases between the germline ends. CDR3 DNA sequence: TGTGCCAGCAGTTTCGGGATCGGGAACACTGAAGCTTTCTTT. Translating it yields CASSFGIGNTEAFF.

The chain combines TRBV11-2 with TRBJ2-1; 12 nucleotides line up with TRBD2. The CDR3 consists of 17 residues. The V and J ends lost 4 bases and 6 bases, in that order; junction bases with no gene match: 10. Germline V gene data show CDR1 as SGHAT and CDR2 as FQNNGV. The CDR3 loop is CASSSGLAGFFSNEQFF. The CDR3 nucleotides read TGTGCCAGCAGCTCAGGACTAGCGGGATTCTTTAGCAATGAGCAGTTCTTC.

The rearrangement links TRBV29-1 to TRBJ2-2, with 12 positions matching TRBD2. The length of the CDR3 is 16 residues. The V segment lost 4 bases and the J segment 6 bases; nucleotides outside the gene matches: 9. CDR1 is SQVTM and CDR2 is ANQGSEA in the germline V gene. Here the CDR3 reads CSVGTSGVPGAGELFF. CDR3 DNA: TGCAGCGTTGGGACTAGCGGGGTACCTGGGGCCGGGGAGCTGTTTTTT.

The rearrangement uses TRBV6-6 and TRBJ1-4; perhaps TRBD1 as D (6 bases). Trimming shortened V by 6 bases and J by 8 bases, and 13 bases separated the two germline ends. This CDR3 has 13 amino acids. Germline loops: CDR1 MNHNY, CDR2 SVGAGI (reference sequence). CDR3 in amino acids: CASSPQGKEKLFF. CDR3 bases: TGTGCCAGCAGCCCACAGGGAAAAGAAAAACTGTTTTTT.

This chain joins TRBV27 and TRBJ2-1; 13 nucleotides match TRBD2. The CDR3 sequence is 15 residues long. Germline loops: CDR1 MNHEY, CDR2 SMNVEV (reference sequence). J gave up 7 bases and V 6 bases, and 6 bases lay outside the gene matches. Here the CDR3 reads CASRITSGGGNEQFF. The CDR3 DNA reads as TGTGCCAGCAGAATCACTAGCGGGGGGGGAAATGAGCAGTTCTTC.

The J gene is TRBJ2-1, the V gene TRBV5-5; 10 nucleotides line up with TRBD2. The CDR3 loop spans 14 amino acids. The trim removed 9 bases at V and 4 bases at J, leaving 7 bases unmatched. Germline V gene lookup returns CDR1 SGHKS and CDR2 YYEKEE (reference sequence). The CDR3: CATWSSGGYNEQFF. Here the CDR3 DNA reads TGTGCCACCTGGTCTAGCGGGGGTTACAATGAGCAGTTCTTC.

J is TRBJ2-7 and V is TRBV29-1; 8 nucleotides line up with TRBD1. V trimming: 7 bases; J trimming: 4 bases; junction bases outside the gene matches: 6. CDR1 and CDR2 from the germline V gene are SQVTM and ANQGSEA. The CDR3 spans 12 residues. The CDR3 nucleotides read TGCAGCGCCATGACAGGGGAGTACGAGCAGTACTTC. As protein: CSAMTGEYEQYF.

The chain carries TRBV3-1 (or the pseudogene TRBV3-2) and TRBJ2-7; D might be TRBD2 (5 bases). The length of the CDR3 is 15 residues. Germline-derived CDR1 and CDR2 are LGHDT and YNNKEL (reference sequence). Trimming took 3 bases from V and 2 from J, leaving 14 bases between them. CDR3 nucleotides: TGTGCCAGCAGCCAGATCGTAGGGAGCCCCTACGAGCAGTACTTC. Translation gives CASSQIVGSPYEQYF.

This clone has a single count. The chain recombines TRBV20-1 with TRBJ2-7; either TRBD1 or TRBD2 may supply D (5 bases each). The CDR3 sequence is 11 residues long. The V and J ends lost 5 bases and 3 bases respectively, with 8 bases between them. CDR1 DFQATT and CDR2 SNEGSKA come from the germline V gene (reference sequence). CDR3 nucleotide sequence: TGCAGTGCTGGGGACGTCTACGAGCAGTACTTC. It specifies CSAGDVYEQYF.

The chain couples TRBV6-6 to TRBJ2-5; 8 bases map to TRBD2. The CDR3 consists of 16 residues. V dropped 2 bases and J dropped 3; count of bases not matched to a gene: 8. Germline CDR1 MNHNY, CDR2 SVGAGI (reference sequence). The CDR3 reads CASSYIYGRGKETQYF. The CDR3 coding sequence is TGTGCCAGCAGTTACATATACGGGAGGGGAAAAGAGACCCAGTACTTC.

About this clone itself: At one end, the junction sequence differs from germline, possibly due to a read error. The genes are TRBV11-2 and TRBJ1-5, with D tentatively TRBD1 (6 bases). This CDR3 region has 15 residues. Germline lookup yields CDR1 SGHAT and CDR2 FQNNGV. The CDR3 protein is CASRLGGGPNQPQHF. The DNA for the CDR3 is TGTGCCAGCAGGTTAGGGGGGGGCCCTAATCAGCCCCAGCATTTT.

This sequence joins TRBV5-4 and TRBJ2-3; no clear D gene. Looked up from germline, CDR1 is SGHNT and CDR2 is YYREEE (reference sequence). This CDR3 region has 14 residues. V was cut by 3 bases and J by 4 bases, with 12 bases left in between. CDR3 sequence: CASSSGSNPDTQYF. In nucleotides, the CDR3 is TGTGCCAGCAGCTCTGGGTCGAATCCAGATACGCAGTATTTT. Full variable domain (rest looked up from reference TRBV5-4 and TRBJ2-3): ETGVTQSPTHLIKTRGQQVTLRCSSQSGHNTVSWYQQALGQGPQFIFQYYREEENGRGNFPPRFSGLQFPNYSSELNVNALELDDSALYLCASSSGSNPDTQYFGPGTRLTVL.